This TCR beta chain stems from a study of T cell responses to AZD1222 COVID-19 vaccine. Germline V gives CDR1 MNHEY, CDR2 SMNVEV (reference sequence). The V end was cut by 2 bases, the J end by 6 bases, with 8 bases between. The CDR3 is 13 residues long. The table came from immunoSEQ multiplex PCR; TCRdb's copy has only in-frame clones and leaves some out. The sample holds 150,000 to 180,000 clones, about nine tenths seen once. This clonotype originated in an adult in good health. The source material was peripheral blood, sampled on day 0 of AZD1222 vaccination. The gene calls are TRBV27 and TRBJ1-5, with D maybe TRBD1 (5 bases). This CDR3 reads CASSLGGVQPQHF. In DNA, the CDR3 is TGTGCCAGCAGTTTAGGGGGGGTTCAGCCCCAGCATTTT.